This TCR beta chain was found in a study of blood T cell repertoires in COVID-19 (dated by TCRdb to 2018 to 2020). Notes on the research overall: Collaborator samples came from the United States, Italy and Spain and covered acute and convalescent phases of COVID-19. The dataset comprised deeply sampled blood TCRbeta repertoires from subjects exposed to, actively infected with, or recovered from COVID-19. The prospective study material was composed of cDNA or gDNA derived from T cells, B-cell-depleted T cells, or PBMCs. The repertoires were made available in a free public database intended to serve as a resource for research on the immune response to SARS-CoV-2. Sample metadata almost always included a de-identified subject ID, COVID-19 status, age in years and sex. HLA class I and class II types, where available, came from metadata supplied by the sample provider rather than from assay-based typing. Samples were obtained from the ongoing ImmuneRACE study (first 160 participants) and from over a thousand subjects provided by 6 global collaborators.

A remark on this clone: Its antigen is currently not known. No per-base quality is available; no much larger clone lies one base away.

Looking up the germline V gene (reference sequence) yields CDR1 GTSNPN and CDR2 SVGIG. V sheds 3 bases and J sheds 6 bases, leaving 8 bases between their ends. The CDR3 runs 12 amino acids, cysteine and phenylalanine included. Only the CDR3 DNA stays, 36 bases, in frame from base 1. TCRbeta CDR3 regions were amplified from genomic DNA using the immunoSEQ Assay, a bias-controlled multiplex PCR. Under the source paper's analysis protocol: Nucleated cell counts per sample were estimated from amplification of reference gene primers within the assay. Sequence reads were collapsed and filtered to measure the absolute abundance of every unique TCRbeta CDR3 rearrangement. For each sample, productive Simpson clonality was calculated by taking the square root of Simpson's diversity index across productive rearrangements. The table comes from immuneACCESS by way of TCRdb, which keeps in-frame sequences with V and J called. Part of the clones is missing from these tables; in studies checked, under half for an unresolved V gene and the rest for unknown reasons. From that table come the V and J calls and clone size; the DNA was used to work out D and trimming. The table for this sample lists 200,000 or so clones; approximately 80% of them were counted only once. Over 9.5% of the sample is held by the ten biggest clonotypes.

At one collaborating source in Seattle, patients were enrolled during active infection and were followed longitudinally through the course of disease. Collaborating institutions collected whole blood in K2EDTA tubes following their own protocols. For TCRbeta analysis, collaborator samples were shipped as frozen whole blood, as isolated PBMCs, or as DNA extracted from either sample type. Paper-wide results and their limitations: The amount of clinical and demographic metadata varied by source and participant and was provided uncurated.

The V and J segments used are TRBV30 and TRBJ1-4; the D gene identity is not certain. Sequencing was done on a sample of peripheral blood. The TCR originated in a woman of 80 years or more with COVID-19, enrolled during active disease. The CDR3 protein is CAWRQIDEKLFF. The DNA reads TGTGCCTGGAGACAGATAGATGAAAAACTGTTTTTT. The variable domain in full, with residues beyond the CDR3 obtained from the reference TRBV30 and TRBJ1-4 genes, is SQTIHQWPATLVQPVGSPLSLECTVEGTSNPNLYWYRQAAGRGLQLLFYSVGIGQISSEVPQNLSASRPQDRQFILSSKKLLLSDSGFYLCAWRQIDEKLFFGSGTQLSVL.